A single sample is the source of the 28 T cell receptor beta chains below, sequenced in a study of blood T cell repertoires in COVID-19. TCRdb's table, derived via immunoSEQ multiplex PCR, lists solely in-frame clones and lacks some. The sample shows some 80,000 clones, over 80% of them seen only once. Sequencing input: peripheral blood. These receptors came from a man in his 60s with active or convalescent COVID-19.

The chain recombines TRBV5-4 with TRBJ1-2, with unresolved D. This CDR3 comprises 14 residues. Germline CDR1 is SGHNT and CDR2 is YYREEE (reference sequence). V lost 0 bases and J 4 bases, leaving 10 bases between the germline ends. DNA for the CDR3: TGTGCCAGCAGCTTGGGAAACACCCTCTATGGCTACACCTTC. This gives the protein CASSLGNTLYGYTF.

The count of this clone is one. The genes are TRBV18 and TRBJ2-7; the match to TRBD2 covers 11 bases. The CDR3 covers 15 residues. Unmatched junction bases numbered 2, after V lost 0 bases and J lost 4 bases. The germline CDR1 and CDR2 sequences are KGHSH and LQKENI. The CDR3 nucleotides read TGTGCCAGCTCACCACCCACTAGCGGGGGTTACGAGCAGTACTTC. Its protein product is CASSPPTSGGYEQYF.

The chain links TRBV5-6 to TRBJ2-5; TRBD1 is a possible D gene (6 bases). Germline V gene sequence: CDR1 SGHDT, CDR2 YYEEEE. Trimming left V 2 bases short and J 2 bases short, with 13 bases between. This CDR3 region has 15 residues. The CDR3 sequence is CASSFGQLLQETQYF. In nucleotides, the CDR3 is TGTGCCAGCAGCTTCGGACAGCTCCTACAAGAGACCCAGTACTTC.

The V call is TRBV10-3, the J call TRBJ1-5; 8 bases agree with TRBD1. Germline values: CDR1 ENHRY, CDR2 SYGVKD. Losses at the gene ends were 3 bases for V and 5 bases for J; bases not matched to a gene: 15. The CDR3 is 18 residues long. CDR3 protein: CAISEGGQAFIGDQPQHF. In DNA, the CDR3 is TGTGCCATCAGTGAAGGGGGACAGGCCTTTATCGGGGATCAGCCCCAGCATTTT.

The DNA for the CDR3 is TGTGCCAGCAGTGATGCGGCAGGGCAAGAGACCCAGTACTTC. It specifies CASSDAAGQETQYF. V usage is TRBV2 and J usage is TRBJ2-5; TRBD1 might be the D (5 bases). CDR1 SNHLY and CDR2 FYNNEI come from the germline V gene. The CDR3 length is 14 residues. Trimming took 3 bases from V and 2 from J, leaving 10 bases between them.

The CDR3 DNA sequence: TGTGCCAGCAGCCAACAGTACGCTTACTCTGGAAACACCATATATTTT. Protein sequence: CASSQQYAYSGNTIYF. The chain employs TRBV3-1 (or the pseudogene TRBV3-2) and TRBJ1-3; no firm D call. The CDR3 has 16 amino acids. V was trimmed by 2 bases and J by 0 bases, leaving 11 bases between them. Germline values: CDR1 LGHDT, CDR2 YNNKEL (reference sequence).

A few counts support this clone. The chain joins TRBV6-6 to TRBJ2-2, with D perhaps TRBD1 (5 bases). This CDR3 spans 12 amino acids. With 8 bases removed from V and 7 bases from J, the gap between germline ends came to 11 bases. Germline CDR1 and CDR2: MNHNY and SVGAGI (reference sequence). The CDR3 loop is CASRQTDGELFF. The CDR3 DNA reads TGTGCCAGCCGACAGACCGACGGGGAGCTGTTTTTT.

A single count supports this clone. The chain is built from TRBV5-1 and TRBJ2-7; 7 nucleotides agree with TRBD1. The CDR3 spans 13 residues. Germline lookup yields CDR1 SGHRS and CDR2 YFSETQ. V lost 2 bases and J lost 2; bases outside the gene matches: 1. CDR3 amino acids: CASSFGTAYEQYF. As DNA, the CDR3 is TGCGCCAGCAGCTTTGGGACAGCCTACGAGCAGTACTTC.

The J gene is TRBJ2-4, the V gene TRBV21-1; no check of the table's D call, TRBD1, against the DNA was made. TRBV21-1 corresponds to a pseudogene. The CDR3 has 19 amino acids. The CDR3 DNA reads as TGTGCCAGCAGCGAAGAGGAACAGGGCTACGGGCTAGCCAAAAACATTCAGTACTTC. Its translation: CASSEEEQGYGLAKNIQYF.

The V and J genes are TRBV24-1 and TRBJ2-1; 14 nucleotides align to TRBD2. Looked up from germline, CDR1 is KGHDR and CDR2 is SFDVKD. The CDR3 spans 15 residues. V was clipped by 3 bases and J by 10 bases; unmatched bases: 4. The CDR3 region is CATSDPGTSGGEQFF. CDR3 nucleotides: TGTGCCACCAGTGATCCCGGGACTAGCGGGGGAGAGCAGTTCTTC.

The chain recombines TRBV27 with TRBJ2-1, with D unclear. CDR1 MNHEY and CDR2 SMNVEV come from the germline V gene (reference sequence). Deletions cut 0 bases from V and 9 bases from J, with 6 bases between. The CDR3 is 12 amino acids. CDR3 sequence: CASSLSGSEQFF. The CDR3 region has the DNA TGTGCCAGCAGTTTATCGGGCAGTGAGCAGTTCTTC.

CDR3 in DNA: TGTGCCAGCAGTAGGACAGGGACCGAACAACCCCTCCACTTT. Its translation: CASSRTGTEQPLHF. The genes are TRBV5-4 and TRBJ1-6, with TRBD1 matching over 8 bases. After removal of 5 bases from V and 12 bases from J, the junction contained 10 bases not matched to a gene. This CDR3 spans 14 amino acids. Germline V gives CDR1 SGHNT, CDR2 YYREEE (reference sequence).

The J gene is TRBJ2-3, the V gene TRBV7-9; TRBD1 agrees at 9 bases. Trimming at V came to 7 bases and at J to 0 bases, leaving 2 bases not matched to a gene. The CDR3 spans 14 residues. Germline V gene lookup returns CDR1 SEHNR and CDR2 FQNEAQ (reference sequence). CDR3 sequence reads: CASTGTGSTDTQYF. As DNA, the CDR3 is TGTGCCAGCACCGGGACAGGGAGCACAGATACGCAGTATTTT.

This clone has a single count. This chain links TRBV2 with TRBJ2-7, with TRBD2 identical over 11 bases. V dropped 1 base and J dropped 3; count of bases not matched to a gene: 2. Germline V lookup: CDR1 SNHLY, CDR2 FYNNEI. The CDR3 length is 15 residues. The CDR3 region has the DNA TGTGCCAGCAGTGAAGGGCTAGCGGGGGGCTACGAGCAGTACTTC. Translated, it gives CASSEGLAGGYEQYF.

This clone has just a few counts. CDR3 sequence: CASSRPPQGHTGELFF. In DNA, the CDR3 is TGTGCCAGCAGCCGTCCACCTCAGGGGCACACCGGGGAGCTGTTTTTT. The V call is TRBV7-8, the J call TRBJ2-2; TRBD1 might be the D (6 bases). Trimming removed 5 bases at V and 3 bases at J, with 16 bases between. Germline-derived CDR1 and CDR2 are SGHVS and FQNEAQ. The CDR3 is 16 residues long.

The chain is built from TRBV27 and TRBJ2-7; the D is unclear. V shed 6 bases and J shed 1 base, with 13 bases lying between them. Germline values: CDR1 MNHEY, CDR2 SMNVEV (reference sequence). This CDR3 comprises 14 residues. CDR3 residues: CASSLSPTSYEQYF. CDR3 bases: TGTGCCAGCAGCCTATCCCCGACTTCCTACGAGCAGTACTTC.

The chain has TRBV4-2 and TRBJ2-2; a weak D match, TRBD2 (6 bases). The CDR3 has 17 residues. The germline CDR1 and CDR2 sequences are LGHNA and YNFKEQ. V lost 0 bases and J lost 0, with 11 bases in between. DNA for the CDR3: TGTGCCAGCAGCCAAGATGGAGGGAAGGCGAACACCGGGGAGCTGTTTTTT. Translated, it gives CASSQDGGKANTGELFF.

The genes are TRBV10-3 and TRBJ2-7, with 9 bases aligning to TRBD1. CDR3 length: 14 residues. Per the germline V gene, CDR1 is ENHRY and CDR2 is SYGVKD. Trimming took 5 bases from V and 4 from J; bases not matched to a gene: 6. The CDR3 sequence: CAISPGQGQYEQYF. The CDR3 DNA is TGTGCCATCAGTCCAGGACAGGGGCAATACGAGCAGTACTTC.

The chain is built from TRBV2 and TRBJ1-6, with 10 bases that match TRBD1. From germline, CDR1 is SNHLY and CDR2 FYNNEI. Trimming removed 7 bases from V and 6 bases from J; junction bases left unmatched: 9. The CDR3 is made up of 16 amino acids. The CDR3 region is CASTDGTGDFNSPLHF. The CDR3 DNA reads TGTGCCAGCACTGATGGGACAGGGGATTTTAATTCACCCCTCCACTTT.

This chain links TRBV7-6 with TRBJ1-2, with 7 bases that match TRBD1. Losses at the gene ends were 5 bases for V and 4 bases for J; bases not matched to a gene: 7. There are 14 residues in the CDR3. Germline-derived CDR1 and CDR2 are SGHVS and FNYEAQ. In nucleotides, the CDR3 is TGTGCCAGCAGCCGGGGTTACAGGGGCTATGGCTACACCTTC. It specifies CASSRGYRGYGYTF.

The chain links TRBV7-3 to TRBJ1-1; maybe TRBD1 (5 bases). V lost 5 bases and J lost 1, with 8 bases in between. The CDR3 consists of 13 residues. The germline V gene encodes CDR1 SGHTA and CDR2 FQGTGA. The CDR3 loop is CASSTTGNTEAFF. The CDR3 DNA is TGTGCCAGCAGCACCACAGGGAACACTGAAGCTTTCTTT.

The table lists this clone with a count of one. The chain links TRBV27 to TRBJ1-5; D gene ambiguous. CDR1 MNHEY and CDR2 SMNVEV come from the germline V gene (reference sequence). The CDR3 runs 12 residues. Trimming removed 5 bases from V and 4 bases from J, with 6 bases in between. DNA of the CDR3: TGTGCCAGCAGTCCCTTAAATCAGCCCCAGCATTTT. Translating gives CASSPLNQPQHF.

This rearrangement joins TRBV4-1 to TRBJ1-1; D may be TRBD1 (5 bases). This CDR3 region has 17 residues. CDR1 MGHRA and CDR2 YSYEKL come from the germline V gene. With 1 base removed from V and 0 bases from J, the gap between germline ends came to 15 bases. The CDR3 DNA reads as TGCGCCAGCAGCCAAGGGTCCGGGGGGACGATGAACACTGAAGCTTTCTTT. This encodes CASSQGSGGTMNTEAFF.

Worth noting for this clone: The same CDR3 is also encoded by other DNA sequences in this sample. J is TRBJ1-4 and V is TRBV30; the D is unclear. Germline loops: CDR1 GTSNPN, CDR2 SVGIG (reference sequence). The V gene lost 0 bases and the J gene lost 5 bases, with 7 bases spanning the gap. The CDR3 length is 13 residues. The CDR3 loop reads CAWSVRENEKLFF. The CDR3 coding sequence is TGTGCCTGGAGTGTCCGGGAGAATGAAAAACTGTTTTTT.

In DNA form, the CDR3 reads TGTGCCAGCAGTGAAAAAGGGGCGCTGGGAGGGTATGGCTACACCTTC. Amino acid sequence: CASSEKGALGGYGYTF. This chain links TRBV6-1 with TRBJ1-2; tentative D call: TRBD1 (5 bases). Trimming removed 2 bases at V and 5 bases at J, with 18 bases between. Per germline, CDR1 MNHNS and CDR2 SASEGT. The CDR3 spans 16 residues.

This chain connects TRBV7-2 to TRBJ1-6; weak D call: TRBD1 (5 bases). The CDR3 has 13 amino acids. V lost 4 bases and J 10 bases, leaving 11 bases between the germline ends. In germline, CDR1 is SGHTA, CDR2 FQGNSA. The DNA of the CDR3 is TGTGCCAGCAGCTCGGGACTGGGGTCACCCCTCCACTTT. It is translated as CASSSGLGSPLHF.

This clone was counted a few times. This chain links TRBV6-5 with TRBJ2-5, with no clear D. Germline CDR1 and CDR2: MNHEY and SVGAGI. The V and J ends lost 0 bases and 8 bases respectively, with 13 bases between them. This CDR3 region has 14 residues. The CDR3 reads CASSYSMAEITQYF. In DNA, the CDR3 is TGTGCCAGCAGTTACTCGATGGCGGAGATAACCCAGTACTTC.

This clone turned up a few times. J is TRBJ2-2 and V is TRBV11-3, with a possible D match to TRBD2 (6 bases). The CDR3 runs to 15 residues. In germline, CDR1 is SGHNT, CDR2 YENEEA. V was shortened by 5 bases and J by 0 bases, with 10 bases between the two germline ends. The CDR3: CASSPEGSNTGELFF. CDR3 in DNA: TGTGCCAGCAGCCCGGAGGGATCGAACACCGGGGAGCTGTTTTTT.